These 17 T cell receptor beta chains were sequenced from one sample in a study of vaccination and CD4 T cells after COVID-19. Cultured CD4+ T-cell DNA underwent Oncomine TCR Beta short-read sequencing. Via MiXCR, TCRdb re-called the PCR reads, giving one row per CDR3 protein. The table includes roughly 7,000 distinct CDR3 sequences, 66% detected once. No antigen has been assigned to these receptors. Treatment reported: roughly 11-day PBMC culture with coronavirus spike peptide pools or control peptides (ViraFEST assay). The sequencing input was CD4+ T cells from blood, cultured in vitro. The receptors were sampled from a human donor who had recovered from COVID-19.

The CDR3 bases are TGTGCCAGCAGCCGTTATACTGACAGTCCGGAGACCCAGTACTTC. It yields the protein CASSRYTDSPETQYF. The rearrangement uses TRBV11-2 and TRBJ2-5, with a weak D call TRBD1 (5 bases). V lost 5 bases to trimming and J lost 5 bases, with 18 bases between them. The CDR3 has 15 residues. Germline V lookup: CDR1 SGHAT, CDR2 FQNNGV. Full variable domain (remainder filled in from reference TRBV11-2 and TRBJ2-5): EAGVAQSPRYKIIEKRQSVAFWCNPISGHATLYWYQQILGQGPKLLIQFQNNGVVDDSQLPKDRFSAERLKGVDSTLKIQPAKLEDSAVYLCASSRYTDSPETQYFGPGTRLLVL.

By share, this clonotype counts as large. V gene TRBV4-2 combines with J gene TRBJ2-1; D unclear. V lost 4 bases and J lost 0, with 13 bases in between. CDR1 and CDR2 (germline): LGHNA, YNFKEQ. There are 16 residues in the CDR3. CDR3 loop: CASSLAKTRSYNEQFF. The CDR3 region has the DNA TGTGCCAGCAGCCTAGCAAAGACCCGCTCCTACAATGAGCAGTTCTTC.

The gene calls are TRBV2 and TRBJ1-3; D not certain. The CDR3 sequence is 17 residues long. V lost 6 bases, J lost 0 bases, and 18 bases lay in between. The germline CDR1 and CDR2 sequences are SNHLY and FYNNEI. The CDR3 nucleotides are TGTGCCAGCAGGCCGGACGGATACCTACACTCTGGAAACACCATATATTTT. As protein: CASRPDGYLHSGNTIYF.

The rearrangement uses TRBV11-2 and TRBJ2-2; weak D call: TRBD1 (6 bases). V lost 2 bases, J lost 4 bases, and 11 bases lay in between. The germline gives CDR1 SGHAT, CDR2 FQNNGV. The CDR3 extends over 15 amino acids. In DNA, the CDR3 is TGTGCCAGCAGCTTACGATTAGGGGGCACCGGGGAGCTGTTTTTT. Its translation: CASSLRLGGTGELFF.

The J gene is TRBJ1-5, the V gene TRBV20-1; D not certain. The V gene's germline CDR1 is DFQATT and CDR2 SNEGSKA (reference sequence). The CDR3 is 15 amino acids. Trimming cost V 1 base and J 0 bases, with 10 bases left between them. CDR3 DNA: TGCAGTGCTAGAGCTTTTCAGCATAGCAATCAGCCCCAGCATTTT. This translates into CSARAFQHSNQPQHF.

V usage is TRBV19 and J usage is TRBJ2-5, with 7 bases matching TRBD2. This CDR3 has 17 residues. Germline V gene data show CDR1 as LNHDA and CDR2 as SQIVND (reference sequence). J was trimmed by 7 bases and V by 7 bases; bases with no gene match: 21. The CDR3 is CASTPSGRESPRGTQYF. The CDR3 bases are TGTGCCAGTACTCCCTCCGGGCGGGAGAGCCCGAGGGGGACCCAGTACTTC. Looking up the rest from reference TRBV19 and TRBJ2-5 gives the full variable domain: DGGITQSPKYLFRKEGQNVTLSCEQNLNHDAMYWYRQDPGQGLRLIYYSQIVNDFQKGDIAEGYSVSREKKESFPLTVTSAQKNPTAFYLCASTPSGRESPRGTQYFGPGTRLLVL.

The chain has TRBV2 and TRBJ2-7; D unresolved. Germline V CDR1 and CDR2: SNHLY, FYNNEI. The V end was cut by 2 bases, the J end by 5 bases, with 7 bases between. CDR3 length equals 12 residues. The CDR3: CASSERRNEQYF. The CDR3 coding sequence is TGTGCCAGCAGTGAACGCAGGAACGAGCAGTACTTC.

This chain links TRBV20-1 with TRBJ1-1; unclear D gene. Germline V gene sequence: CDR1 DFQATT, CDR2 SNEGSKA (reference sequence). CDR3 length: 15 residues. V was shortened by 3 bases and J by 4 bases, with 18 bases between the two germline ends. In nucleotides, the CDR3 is TGCAGTGCTAGCACGCACCATCGCTTGGCCACTGAAGCTTTCTTT. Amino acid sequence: CSASTHHRLATEAFF.

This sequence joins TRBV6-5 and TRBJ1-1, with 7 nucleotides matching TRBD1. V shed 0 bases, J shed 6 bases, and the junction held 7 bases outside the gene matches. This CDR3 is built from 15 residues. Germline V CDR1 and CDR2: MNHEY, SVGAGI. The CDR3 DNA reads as TGTGCCAGCAGTTACTCGAGCAGGGGGGGCCCTGAAGCTTTCTTT. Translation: CASSYSSRGGPEAFF.

CDR3 bases: TGTGCCAGCTCATCCGGCGGCGGACCAGCGGGGAGTGAGCAGTTCTTC. Translation gives CASSSGGGPAGSEQFF. The chain links TRBV18 to TRBJ2-1; 7 bases are shared with TRBD2. V shed 5 bases, J shed 9 bases, and the junction held 16 bases outside the gene matches. Germline loops: CDR1 KGHSH, CDR2 LQKENI. This CDR3 spans 16 amino acids.

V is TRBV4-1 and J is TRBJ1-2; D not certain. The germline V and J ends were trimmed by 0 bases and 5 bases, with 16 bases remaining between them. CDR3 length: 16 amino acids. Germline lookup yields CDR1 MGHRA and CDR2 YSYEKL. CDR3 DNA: TGCGCCAGCAGCCAAGATACCCCCAGAGTAGGTTATGGCTACACCTTC. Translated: CASSQDTPRVGYGYTF.

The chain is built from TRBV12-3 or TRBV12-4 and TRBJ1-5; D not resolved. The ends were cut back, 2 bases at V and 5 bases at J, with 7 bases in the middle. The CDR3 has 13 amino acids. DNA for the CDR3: TGTGCCAGCAGTTTAAAGGGTGATCAGCCCCAGCATTTT. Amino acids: CASSLKGDQPQHF.

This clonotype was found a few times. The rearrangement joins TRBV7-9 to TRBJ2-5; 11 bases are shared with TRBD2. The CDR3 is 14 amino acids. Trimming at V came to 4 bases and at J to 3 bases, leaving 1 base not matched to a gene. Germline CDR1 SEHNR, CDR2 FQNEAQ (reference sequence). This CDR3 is CASSSGLAEETQYF. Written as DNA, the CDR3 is TGTGCCAGCAGCTCGGGACTAGCGGAAGAGACCCAGTACTTC.

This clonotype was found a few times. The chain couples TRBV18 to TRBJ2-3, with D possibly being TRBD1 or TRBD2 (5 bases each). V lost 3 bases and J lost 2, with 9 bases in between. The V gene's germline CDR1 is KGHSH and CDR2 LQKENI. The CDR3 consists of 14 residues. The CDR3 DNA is TGTGCCAGCTCACCTTTGGGGGACACAGATACGCAGTATTTT. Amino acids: CASSPLGDTDTQYF.

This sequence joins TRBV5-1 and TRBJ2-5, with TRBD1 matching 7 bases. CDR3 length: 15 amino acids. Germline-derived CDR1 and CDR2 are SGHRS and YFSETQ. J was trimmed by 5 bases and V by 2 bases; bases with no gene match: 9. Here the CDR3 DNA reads TGCGCCAGCAGCTTAGGGACAGACCCTTGGGAGACCCAGTACTTC. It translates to CASSLGTDPWETQYF.

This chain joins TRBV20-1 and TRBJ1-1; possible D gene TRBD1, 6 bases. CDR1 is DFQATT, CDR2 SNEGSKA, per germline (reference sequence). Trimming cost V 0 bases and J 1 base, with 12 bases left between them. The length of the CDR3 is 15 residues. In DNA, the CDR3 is TGCAGTGCTAGAGATGGGGGGGCGGGGAACACTGAAGCTTTCTTT. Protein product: CSARDGGAGNTEAFF.

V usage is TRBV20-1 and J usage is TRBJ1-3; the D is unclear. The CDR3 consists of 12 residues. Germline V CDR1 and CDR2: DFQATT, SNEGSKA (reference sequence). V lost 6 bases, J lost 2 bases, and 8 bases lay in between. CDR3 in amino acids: CSAASAGNTIYF. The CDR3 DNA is TGCAGTGCCGCGAGCGCTGGAAACACCATATATTTT.